Listed below are T cell receptor beta chains from one sample, sequenced in a study of neurological immune-mediated disorders. One entry per CDR3 protein, called by TCRdb with MiXCR from the 5' RACE reads. The table lists 60,000 to 70,000 distinct CDR3 sequences, roughly 4.9% of them singletons. The sample consisted of PBMCs. These receptors all come from a human donor with multiple sclerosis. The donor label of this sample is uncertain. Each CDR3 is given with its conserved first and last residue. Fields, in order: CDR3 length, V gene, D gene, J gene, clone size, CDR3 DNA, CDR3 protein. A D gene is named only where the DNA matches it firmly. Part of the rows lack a size; the others show once, few, many or a class for expanded clones.

cdr3_length: 20; v_call: TRBV5-1; d_call: TRBD2; j_call: TRBJ2-1; clone_size: many; cdr3_nt: TGCGCCAGCAGCTCGTATCCGGGACTAGCGGACCCTAGCTCCTACAATGAGCAGTTCTTC; cdr3_aa: CASSSYPGLADPSSYNEQFF
cdr3_length: 15; v_call: TRBV20-1; d_call: TRBD2; j_call: TRBJ2-7; clone_size: many; cdr3_nt: TGCAGTGCTAGGGTTACTAGCGGGGTGACCTACGAGCAGTACTTC; cdr3_aa: CSARVTSGVTYEQYF
cdr3_length: 14; v_call: TRBV4-1; d_call: .; j_call: TRBJ1-2; clone_size: many; cdr3_nt: TGCGCCAGCAGCCAAGGAGGGGGGGAGTATGGCTACACCTTC; cdr3_aa: CASSQGGGEYGYTF
cdr3_length: 13; v_call: TRBV24-1; d_call: .; j_call: TRBJ2-1; clone_size: many; cdr3_nt: TGTGCCACCAGTGCGCGGGGCCGAGATGAGCAGTTCTTC; cdr3_aa: CATSARGRDEQFF
cdr3_length: 15; v_call: TRBV5-1; d_call: .; j_call: TRBJ1-3; clone_size: many; cdr3_nt: TGCGCCAGCAGCTTGGGGACCCGAATAGGAAACACCATATATTTT; cdr3_aa: CASSLGTRIGNTIYF
cdr3_length: 15; v_call: TRBV5-8; d_call: .; j_call: TRBJ1-1; clone_size: many; cdr3_nt: TGTGCCAGCAGCTTGGCCAAGGGAATCCTCACTGAAGCTTTCTTT; cdr3_aa: CASSLAKGILTEAFF
cdr3_length: 13; v_call: TRBV20-1; d_call: .; j_call: TRBJ2-3; clone_size: many; cdr3_nt: TGCAGTGCTAGAGGGGGGGCCCACTTTACGCAGTATTTT; cdr3_aa: CSARGGAHFTQYF
cdr3_length: 18; v_call: TRBV4-2; d_call: .; j_call: TRBJ2-6; clone_size: many; cdr3_nt: TGTGCCAGCAGCCAAATCTACGGGGGAAACTCTGGGGCCAACGTCCTGACTTTC; cdr3_aa: CASSQIYGGNSGANVLTF
cdr3_length: 13; v_call: TRBV6-5; d_call: TRBD1; j_call: TRBJ2-1; clone_size: many; cdr3_nt: TGTGCCACCAAACAGGGGCGGCTCGGTGAGCAGTTCTTC; cdr3_aa: CATKQGRLGEQFF
cdr3_length: 16; v_call: TRBV5-1; d_call: TRBD2; j_call: TRBJ2-3; clone_size: many; cdr3_nt: TGCGCCAGCAGCTTGGGACTAGCGGTTTCCACAGATACGCAGTATTTT; cdr3_aa: CASSLGLAVSTDTQYF
cdr3_length: 15; v_call: TRBV6-5; d_call: .; j_call: TRBJ2-7; clone_size: many; cdr3_nt: TGTGCCAGCAGAAAATACAGGGAGGGGATGGGGGAGCAGTACTTC; cdr3_aa: CASRKYREGMGEQYF
cdr3_length: 14; v_call: TRBV20-1; d_call: .; j_call: TRBJ1-2; clone_size: many; cdr3_nt: TGCAGTGCTAGAGATGGAGGTTTTCTTTATGGCTACACCTTC; cdr3_aa: CSARDGGFLYGYTF
cdr3_length: 12; v_call: TRBV10-3; d_call: TRBD1; j_call: TRBJ2-7; clone_size: many; cdr3_nt: TGTGCCACCTCGGACAGGGTCCCCGAGCAGTACTTC; cdr3_aa: CATSDRVPEQYF
cdr3_length: 13; v_call: TRBV24-1; d_call: .; j_call: TRBJ2-3; clone_size: many; cdr3_nt: TGTGCCACCAGTGAGGCGGGCACAGATACGCAGTATTTT; cdr3_aa: CATSEAGTDTQYF
cdr3_length: 12; v_call: TRBV5-6; d_call: .; j_call: TRBJ2-7; clone_size: many; cdr3_nt: TGTGCCAGCAGCATGGGTGGATACGAGCAGTACTTC; cdr3_aa: CASSMGGYEQYF
cdr3_length: 14; v_call: TRBV11-2; d_call: .; j_call: TRBJ2-1; clone_size: many; cdr3_nt: TGTGCCAGCAGCACGGCACCTCTCTACAATGAGCAGTTCTTC; cdr3_aa: CASSTAPLYNEQFF
cdr3_length: 17; v_call: TRBV5-1; d_call: TRBD2; j_call: TRBJ2-3; clone_size: many; cdr3_nt: TGCGCCAGCAGCTCTGCTAGCGGGCTGGAGCGCACAGATACGCAGTATTTT; cdr3_aa: CASSSASGLERTDTQYF
cdr3_length: 16; v_call: TRBV11-2; d_call: TRBD1; j_call: TRBJ1-4; clone_size: many; cdr3_nt: TGTGCCAGCAGCACAAATTCCGGGACAGTTAATGAAAAACTGTTTTTT; cdr3_aa: CASSTNSGTVNEKLFF
cdr3_length: 19; v_call: TRBV12-5; d_call: .; j_call: TRBJ1-5; clone_size: many; cdr3_nt: TGTGCTAGTGGTTTGGGTGAAAAGATGGGGGGGAAGGGGAATCAGCCCCAGCATTTT; cdr3_aa: CASGLGEKMGGKGNQPQHF
cdr3_length: 16; v_call: TRBV10-3; d_call: .; j_call: TRBJ1-5; clone_size: many; cdr3_nt: TGTGCCATCAGTGGGGACACCAGAAATAGCAATCAGCCCCAGCATTTT; cdr3_aa: CAISGDTRNSNQPQHF
cdr3_length: 14; v_call: TRBV3-1; d_call: .; j_call: TRBJ1-4; clone_size: many; cdr3_nt: TGTGCCAGCAGCCAGTACCAGGGGAGTGAAAAACTGTTTTTT; cdr3_aa: CASSQYQGSEKLFF
cdr3_length: 15; v_call: TRBV15; d_call: TRBD1; j_call: TRBJ2-5; clone_size: .; cdr3_nt: TGTGCCACCAGCAGAAGGGGACAGTACCAAGAGACCCAGTACTTC; cdr3_aa: CATSRRGQYQETQYF
cdr3_length: 12; v_call: TRBV20-1; d_call: .; j_call: TRBJ2-1; clone_size: .; cdr3_nt: TGCAGTGCTAGCCGCTCTTACAATGAGCAGTTCTTC; cdr3_aa: CSASRSYNEQFF
cdr3_length: 13; v_call: TRBV29-1; d_call: .; j_call: TRBJ2-4; clone_size: many; cdr3_nt: TGCAGCGTTGAGGAGATCGGCGTCCAGATTCAGTACTTC; cdr3_aa: CSVEEIGVQIQYF
cdr3_length: 13; v_call: TRBV16; d_call: .; j_call: TRBJ2-7; clone_size: .; cdr3_nt: TGTGCCAGCAGCCAAGAACTGCTCTACGAGCAGTACTTC; cdr3_aa: CASSQELLYEQYF
cdr3_length: 17; v_call: TRBV7-9; d_call: TRBD2; j_call: TRBJ2-3; clone_size: .; cdr3_nt: TGTGCCAGCAGCTTAACCAGTAGCGGGAGTGCCCCAGATACGCAGTATTTT; cdr3_aa: CASSLTSSGSAPDTQYF
cdr3_length: 16; v_call: TRBV5-1; d_call: .; j_call: TRBJ2-3; clone_size: many; cdr3_nt: TGCGCCAGCAGCCCGCCCGAGAGGGGGCGGGAAGATACGCAGTATTTT; cdr3_aa: CASSPPERGREDTQYF
cdr3_length: 17; v_call: TRBV10-1; d_call: TRBD1; j_call: TRBJ2-5; clone_size: many; cdr3_nt: TGCGCCAGCAGTGACGTCCCGGGACAGGACCCTGGAGAGACCCAGTACTTC; cdr3_aa: CASSDVPGQDPGETQYF
cdr3_length: 15; v_call: TRBV5-1; d_call: .; j_call: TRBJ1-2; clone_size: many; cdr3_nt: TGCGCCAGCAGCTTGCAGGGTCGGACTAACTATGGCTACACCTTC; cdr3_aa: CASSLQGRTNYGYTF
cdr3_length: 15; v_call: TRBV5-1; d_call: TRBD2; j_call: TRBJ2-1; clone_size: many; cdr3_nt: TGCGCCAGTGGACGGGGGGAAGCCTCCTACAATGAGCAGTTCTTC; cdr3_aa: CASGRGEASYNEQFF
cdr3_length: 13; v_call: TRBV12-3/TRBV12-4; d_call: .; j_call: TRBJ1-5; clone_size: many; cdr3_nt: TGTGCCAGCAGTCAGGGGTTTGGCCAGCCCCAGCATTTT; cdr3_aa: CASSQGFGQPQHF
cdr3_length: 13; v_call: TRBV29-1; d_call: .; j_call: TRBJ2-1; clone_size: many; cdr3_nt: TGCAGCGTGGGGACACAGAGGAGCAATGAGCAGTTCTTC; cdr3_aa: CSVGTQRSNEQFF
cdr3_length: 16; v_call: TRBV20-1; d_call: .; j_call: TRBJ2-2; clone_size: many; cdr3_nt: TGCAGTGCTAGAGATCGGGGGCAGGGTAGCACCGGGGAGCTGTTTTTT; cdr3_aa: CSARDRGQGSTGELFF
cdr3_length: 13; v_call: TRBV6-1; d_call: .; j_call: TRBJ2-7; clone_size: few; cdr3_nt: TGTGCCAGCAGTGAATTAGGCCGCTACGAGCAGTACTTC; cdr3_aa: CASSELGRYEQYF
cdr3_length: 12; v_call: TRBV20-1; d_call: TRBD1; j_call: TRBJ1-1; clone_size: many; cdr3_nt: TGCAGTGCCGGGACAGGGGGCACTGAAGCTTTCTTT; cdr3_aa: CSAGTGGTEAFF
cdr3_length: 14; v_call: TRBV27; d_call: TRBD2; j_call: TRBJ2-5; clone_size: few; cdr3_nt: TGTGCCAGCAGTCTCGGGGTAGCGGCGGGGGCCCAGTACTTC; cdr3_aa: CASSLGVAAGAQYF
cdr3_length: 16; v_call: TRBV20-1; d_call: .; j_call: TRBJ2-1; clone_size: many; cdr3_nt: TGCAGTGCGGAGGACCGCTCCCCTAGCTCCTACAATGAGCAGTTCTTC; cdr3_aa: CSAEDRSPSSYNEQFF
cdr3_length: 17; v_call: TRBV5-1; d_call: .; j_call: TRBJ2-2; clone_size: many; cdr3_nt: TGCGCCAGCAGCTTCACTCGTGGGGGACCGAACACCGGGGAGCTGTTTTTT; cdr3_aa: CASSFTRGGPNTGELFF
cdr3_length: 14; v_call: TRBV20-1; d_call: .; j_call: TRBJ1-2; clone_size: many; cdr3_nt: TGCAGTGCTAGGGGTGCGAAAGGGAACTATGGCTACACCTTC; cdr3_aa: CSARGAKGNYGYTF
cdr3_length: 15; v_call: TRBV5-1; d_call: .; j_call: TRBJ2-6; clone_size: few; cdr3_nt: TGCGCCAGCAGCCGACAGGTCTCTGGGGCCAACGTCCTGACTTTC; cdr3_aa: CASSRQVSGANVLTF
cdr3_length: 12; v_call: TRBV7-6; d_call: .; j_call: TRBJ2-2; clone_size: many; cdr3_nt: TGTGCCAGCAGCTTCGGACCCGGGGAGCTGTTTTTT; cdr3_aa: CASSFGPGELFF
cdr3_length: 15; v_call: TRBV5-1; d_call: .; j_call: TRBJ2-5; clone_size: many; cdr3_nt: TGCGCCAGCAGCTTGGACAGGGTAGGGGTGGAGACCCAGTACTTC; cdr3_aa: CASSLDRVGVETQYF
cdr3_length: 13; v_call: TRBV27; d_call: TRBD1; j_call: TRBJ1-4; clone_size: many; cdr3_nt: TGTGCCAGAAGCGACAGGGAAAGTGAAAAACTGTTTTTT; cdr3_aa: CARSDRESEKLFF
cdr3_length: 14; v_call: TRBV10-3; d_call: .; j_call: TRBJ2-7; clone_size: many; cdr3_nt: TGTGCCAGCCGAGATAACCAGGTACGCTACGAGCAGTACTTC; cdr3_aa: CASRDNQVRYEQYF
cdr3_length: 15; v_call: TRBV7-9; d_call: .; j_call: TRBJ2-1; clone_size: many; cdr3_nt: TGTGCCAGCAGCTCGCGTCAAATTTCCGGGCATGAGCAGTTCTTC; cdr3_aa: CASSSRQISGHEQFF
cdr3_length: 13; v_call: TRBV5-5; d_call: .; j_call: TRBJ2-1; clone_size: few; cdr3_nt: TGTGCCAGCAGCATCGGGTTATACAATGAGCAGTTCTTC; cdr3_aa: CASSIGLYNEQFF
cdr3_length: 19; v_call: TRBV20-1; d_call: .; j_call: TRBJ2-6; clone_size: many; cdr3_nt: TGCAGTGCTAGAGCATCACCTTTTTTTGACACCTCTGGGGCCAACGTCCTGACTTTC; cdr3_aa: CSARASPFFDTSGANVLTF
cdr3_length: 14; v_call: TRBV20-1; d_call: TRBD1; j_call: TRBJ1-1; clone_size: many; cdr3_nt: TGCAGTGCCCCCTCACCGGGACAGGGAGCTGAAGCTTTCTTT; cdr3_aa: CSAPSPGQGAEAFF
cdr3_length: 17; v_call: TRBV11-3; d_call: TRBD2; j_call: TRBJ2-1; clone_size: .; cdr3_nt: TGTGCCAGCAGCCCCTCAAGCAGCGGGGGGGGGAACAATGAGCAGTTCTTC; cdr3_aa: CASSPSSSGGGNNEQFF
cdr3_length: 15; v_call: TRBV5-1; d_call: TRBD1; j_call: TRBJ1-1; clone_size: .; cdr3_nt: TGCGCCAGTAGCTTGCAGGGGGCGTCGAACCCTGAAGCTTTCTTT; cdr3_aa: CASSLQGASNPEAFF
cdr3_length: 12; v_call: TRBV29-1; d_call: .; j_call: TRBJ2-5; clone_size: many; cdr3_nt: TGCAGCGTTGTCCAGGCGGAGGGGACCCAGTACTTC; cdr3_aa: CSVVQAEGTQYF
cdr3_length: 15; v_call: TRBV5-1; d_call: .; j_call: TRBJ2-7; clone_size: .; cdr3_nt: TGCGCCAGCAGCTTGGAATTGGGGGTATCCTACGAGCAGTACTTC; cdr3_aa: CASSLELGVSYEQYF
cdr3_length: 13; v_call: TRBV20-1; d_call: .; j_call: TRBJ2-1; clone_size: few; cdr3_nt: TGCAGTGCTAGGGACAGCGTGTACAATGAGCAGTTCTTC; cdr3_aa: CSARDSVYNEQFF
cdr3_length: 13; v_call: TRBV10-3; d_call: .; j_call: TRBJ1-5; clone_size: few; cdr3_nt: TGTGCCATCAGTGAGGGGGCTGGTCAGCCCCAGCATTTT; cdr3_aa: CAISEGAGQPQHF
cdr3_length: 15; v_call: TRBV15; d_call: .; j_call: TRBJ1-5; clone_size: many; cdr3_nt: TGTGCCACCAGCAGAGATACCCTCGGAGGGCAGCCCCAGCATTTT; cdr3_aa: CATSRDTLGGQPQHF
cdr3_length: 14; v_call: TRBV20-1; d_call: TRBD1; j_call: TRBJ1-1; clone_size: many; cdr3_nt: TGCAGTGCTAGAGATTTGGTGACAGGGGCTGAAGCTTTCTTT; cdr3_aa: CSARDLVTGAEAFF
cdr3_length: 17; v_call: TRBV5-1; d_call: TRBD1; j_call: TRBJ2-2; clone_size: many; cdr3_nt: TGCGCCAGCAGCCGGGTGGGGGACAGGATAATCACCGGGGAGCTGTTTTTT; cdr3_aa: CASSRVGDRIITGELFF
cdr3_length: 15; v_call: TRBV12-3/TRBV12-4; d_call: .; j_call: TRBJ2-2; clone_size: many; cdr3_nt: TGTGCCAGCAGTTCCAGGGAGCGGAACACCGGGGAGCTGTTTTTT; cdr3_aa: CASSSRERNTGELFF
cdr3_length: 14; v_call: TRBV6-5; d_call: .; j_call: TRBJ2-7; clone_size: many; cdr3_nt: TGTGCCAGCAGTTACGCCAGAAGCTCCTACGAGCAGTACTTC; cdr3_aa: CASSYARSSYEQYF